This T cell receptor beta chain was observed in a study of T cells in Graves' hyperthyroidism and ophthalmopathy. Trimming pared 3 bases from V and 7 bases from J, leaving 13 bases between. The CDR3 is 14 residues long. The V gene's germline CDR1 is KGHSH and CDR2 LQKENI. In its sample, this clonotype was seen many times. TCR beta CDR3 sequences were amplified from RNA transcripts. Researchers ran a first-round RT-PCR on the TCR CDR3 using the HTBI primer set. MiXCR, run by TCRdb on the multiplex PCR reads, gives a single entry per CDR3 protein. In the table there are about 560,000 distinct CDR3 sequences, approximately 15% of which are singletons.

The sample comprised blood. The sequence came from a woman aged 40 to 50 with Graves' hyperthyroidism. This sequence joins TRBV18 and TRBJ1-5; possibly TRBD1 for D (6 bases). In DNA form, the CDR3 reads TGTGCCAGCTCACCGGGGGGGCGGGAGCAGCCCCAGCATTTT. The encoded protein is CASSPGGREQPQHF.